This TCR beta chain was captured by sequencing in a study of PD-L1 blockade in urothelial cancer. Across the whole study: Patients' prior chemotherapy regimens numbered 0 to 3. Once treatment had started, blood was analyzed at 3 weeks (second dose) and again at 6 weeks. A median blood sample held about 140,000 T cells and about 78,000 unique TCRs.

TCRdb's copy holds only in-frame clones and misses some; the assay was immunoSEQ multiplex PCR. The table records roughly 56,000 clones, 82% of them present only once. The count of this clone is one. The germline CDR1 and CDR2 sequences are SQVTM and ANQGSEA. This CDR3 region has 14 residues. V trimming: 6 bases; J trimming: 1 base; junction bases outside the gene matches: 2. The sequence was collected from a man between 70 and 80 years old with urothelial cancer. The specimen was PBMCs, collected around atezolizumab (anti-PD-L1) treatment. V and J are TRBV29-1 and TRBJ2-1, with 11 bases that match TRBD2. The CDR3 nucleotides are TGCAGCGTCCTAGCGGGAGGATCCTACAATGAGCAGTTCTTC. Protein sequence: CSVLAGGSYNEQFF.